One and the same sample provided the 22 T cell receptor beta chains below, sequenced in a study of blood T cells in healthy people across ages. The second PCR ran about 6 to 12 cycles with a sample-barcoded 5' primer and J-beta primers. From the 5' RACE reads, TCRdb called clonotypes with MiXCR, one entry per CDR3 protein. The data show under 1,100,000 distinct CDR3 sequences, less than 25% seen once. These data were also filed under a second study, of T cells of mothers and their children.

Sequenced: blood. These receptors were obtained from a girl between 2 and 10 years old in good health.

The J gene is TRBJ2-7, the V gene TRBV5-1, with D possibly called TRBD1 or TRBD2 (6 bases each). Per the germline V gene, CDR1 is SGHRS and CDR2 is YFSETQ. This CDR3 contains 14 residues. The germline V and J ends were trimmed by 5 bases and 3 bases, with 15 bases remaining between them. This CDR3 is CASRTRGGHYEQYF. The CDR3 DNA sequence: TGCGCCAGCAGGACCCGAGGGGGGCACTACGAGCAGTACTTC. Looking up the rest from reference TRBV5-1 and TRBJ2-7 gives the full variable domain: KAGVTQTPRYLIKTRGQQVTLSCSPISGHRSVSWYQQTPGQGLQFLFEYFSETQRNKGNFPGRFSGRQFSNSRSEMNVSTLELGDSALYLCASRTRGGHYEQYFGPGTRLTVT.

This clonotype was seen ten or more times. The chain recombines TRBV4-1 with TRBJ2-3, with 9 bases aligning to TRBD2. CDR1 is MGHRA and CDR2 is YSYEKL in the germline V gene. The CDR3 has 16 amino acids. The J segment lost 6 bases and the V segment lost 0 bases, leaving 7 bases of the junction unmatched. CDR3 region: CASSQDPAGGRDTQYF. CDR3 bases: TGCGCCAGCAGCCAAGATCCGGCGGGAGGGAGGGATACGCAGTATTTT.

This rearrangement joins TRBV28 to TRBJ2-1; 14 nucleotides align to TRBD2. The J call is in doubt because the DNA end fits TRBJ2-7 better. Germline CDR1 MDHEN, CDR2 SYDVKM. The CDR3 contains 16 residues. The CDR3 reads CASSPGLAGVTYEQYF. For the CDR3, the DNA is TGTGCCAGCAGCCCGGGACTAGCGGGAGTCACCTACGAGCAGTACTTC.

This clonotype was detected a few times. The rearrangement links TRBV7-2 to TRBJ1-4; tentatively, D is TRBD1 (6 bases). V lost 2 bases and J lost 5, with 15 bases in between. Germline V gene sequence: CDR1 SGHTA, CDR2 FQGNSA. The CDR3 extends over 16 amino acids. CDR3 coding DNA: TGTGCCAGCAGCTTATCTTGGACAGTGCCCAATGAAAAACTGTTTTTT. It yields the protein CASSLSWTVPNEKLFF.

The CDR3 coding sequence is TGTGCCAGCAGCCTACGGGGCGGGAGTGCGTCGGATACGCAGTATTTT. It specifies CASSLRGGSASDTQYF. The rearrangement joins TRBV7-3 to TRBJ2-3, with 7 bases identical to TRBD2. V lost 5 bases, J lost 6 bases, and 14 bases stayed unmatched. Germline V lookup: CDR1 SGHTA, CDR2 FQGTGA. The CDR3 sequence is 16 residues long.

The J gene is TRBJ2-5, the V gene TRBV24-1; 7 positions match TRBD1. With V trimmed by 2 bases and J by 5 bases, 10 bases remained unmatched. The germline gives CDR1 KGHDR, CDR2 SFDVKD. The CDR3 totals 16 residues. The CDR3 here is CATSDWLGQAEETQYF. For the CDR3, the DNA is TGTGCCACCAGTGATTGGCTCGGACAGGCGGAGGAGACCCAGTACTTC.

The chain has TRBV29-1 and TRBJ2-5, with D perhaps matching TRBD2 (5 bases). The DNA end is more similar to TRBJ2-7, so the J call may be wrong. CDR1 and CDR2 from the germline V gene are SQVTM and ANQGSEA. The CDR3 runs to 13 residues. The chain's CDR3 is CSVQTGDSYEQYF. CDR3 bases: TGCAGCGTTCAGACCGGGGACTCCTACGAGCAGTACTTC.

This clonotype was observed a single time. The rearrangement uses TRBV27 and TRBJ2-5; a possible D gene is TRBD1 (5 bases). The J call is doubtful: the DNA matches TRBJ2-7 better. This CDR3 comprises 13 residues. Germline assignment: CDR1 MNHEY and CDR2 SMNVEV (reference sequence). CDR3 bases: TGTGCCAGCAGTTTATCGAACAGGTACGAGCAGTACTTC. Its translation: CASSLSNRYEQYF.

The table lists this clonotype with a few counts. The chain links TRBV29-1 to TRBJ1-2; perhaps TRBD1 as D (5 bases). The V end was cut by 3 bases, the J end by 10 bases, with 12 bases between. The germline V gene has CDR1 SQVTM and CDR2 ANQGSEA. The CDR3 consists of 11 residues. CDR3 in DNA: TGCAGCGTTGATTTAGACAGCTTCTACACCTTC. Its protein product is CSVDLDSFYTF.

Details on this clonotype: The germline gene is not matched at one end of the junction; a read error may be the cause. J is TRBJ2-5 and V is TRBV4-2; D is uncertain. In germline, CDR1 is LGHNA, CDR2 YNFKEQ. This CDR3 spans 13 amino acids. The CDR3 loop reads CASSQEAHHPVFF. The CDR3 DNA follows: TGTGCCAGCAGCCAAGAAGCCCACCATCCTGTCTTCTTC.

Only a few counts were recorded for this clonotype. The chain recombines TRBV2 with TRBJ1-1; weak D call: TRBD1 (5 bases). Trimming pared 7 bases from V and 5 bases from J, leaving 17 bases between. The CDR3 contains 14 residues. The germline gives CDR1 SNHLY, CDR2 FYNNEI. The CDR3 bases are TGTGCCAGCAAAAAGTACACTGGGGGTACTGAAGCTTTCTTT. It yields the protein CASKKYTGGTEAFF.

This rearrangement joins TRBV29-1 to TRBJ2-5; D is ambiguous. The assigned J gene may be wrong: the sequence end matches TRBJ2-7 better. The CDR3 totals 13 residues. Per the germline V gene, CDR1 is SQVTM and CDR2 is ANQGSEA. For the CDR3, the DNA is TGCAGCGTTGAAGAAAACACATCCTACGAGCAGTACTTC. Protein sequence: CSVEENTSYEQYF.

The rearrangement uses TRBV7-2 and TRBJ1-6, with D maybe TRBD1 (6 bases). V lost 1 base and J lost 10, with 17 bases in between. Germline lookup yields CDR1 SGHTA and CDR2 FQGNSA. The CDR3 extends over 16 amino acids. Here the CDR3 DNA reads TGTGCCAGCAGCTTAGGGACAGCGCCCTTTCCATCACCCCTCCACTTT. Encoded protein: CASSLGTAPFPSPLHF.

Of note for this clonotype: Mismatch with germline at one junction end may stem from a read error. The rearrangement joins TRBV11-2 to TRBJ2-1; 11 bases are a match to TRBD2. Per the germline V gene, CDR1 is SGHAT and CDR2 is FQNNGV. The CDR3 has 14 amino acids. The CDR3 region is CASSSGLAENEQIF. The CDR3 DNA reads TGTGCCAGCAGCTCGGGACTAGCGGAGAATGAGCAGATCTTC.

The chain links TRBV9 to TRBJ2-2, with a tentative D call TRBD1 (6 bases). The V and J ends lost 2 bases and 1 base respectively, with 9 bases between them. The CDR3 contains 15 residues. Per the germline V gene, CDR1 is SGDLS and CDR2 is YYNGEE. The CDR3 coding sequence is TGTGCCAGCAGCGTCGACAGGCAGAACACCGGGGAGCTGTTTTTT. Its translation is CASSVDRQNTGELFF.

J is TRBJ2-5 and V is TRBV10-2, with 9 bases matching TRBD2. The J call may be wrong; the DNA end is better matched by TRBJ2-7. The CDR3 extends over 16 amino acids. CDR1 WSHSY and CDR2 SAAADI come from the germline V gene. The CDR3 DNA reads TGCGCCAGCAGTGAGTCGATAATGACTAGCGGTTACGAGCAGTACTTC. Protein: CASSESIMTSGYEQYF.

This chain uses TRBV2 with TRBJ1-1; D is perhaps TRBD1 (6 bases). Trimming cost V 4 bases and J 4 bases, with 10 bases left between them. Germline CDR1 is SNHLY and CDR2 is FYNNEI. This CDR3 comprises 13 residues. This CDR3 is CASSVTGLTEAFF. CDR3 nucleotide sequence: TGTGCCAGCAGTGTAACAGGGCTCACTGAAGCTTTCTTT.

This clonotype was picked up a small number of times. V and J are TRBV9 and TRBJ2-3, with D unresolved. The V gene's germline CDR1 is SGDLS and CDR2 YYNGEE. The CDR3 is 12 amino acids. V was cut by 3 bases and J by 10 bases, with 12 bases left in between. CDR3 loop: CASSEPIIPQYF. The CDR3 region has the DNA TGTGCCAGCAGCGAGCCGATCATCCCGCAGTATTTT.

In its sample, this clonotype was seen a few times. This chain connects TRBV29-1 to TRBJ1-2, with D maybe TRBD1 (5 bases). Deletions cut 0 bases from V and 8 bases from J, with 13 bases between. Germline V gene sequence: CDR1 SQVTM, CDR2 ANQGSEA. The CDR3 is made up of 13 amino acids. Written as DNA, the CDR3 is TGCAGCGTTGAAGAAGGCAGGGCGGGGGGCTACACCTTC. As protein: CSVEEGRAGGYTF.

The rearrangement uses TRBV12-3 or TRBV12-4 and TRBJ1-2, with TRBD1 identical over 11 bases. The V and J ends lost 4 bases and 1 base, in that order; junction bases with no gene match: 5. The CDR3 has 16 residues. CDR3 region: CASSSGTGGYNYGYTF. The CDR3, as DNA: TGTGCCAGCAGTTCAGGGACAGGGGGTTATAACTATGGCTACACCTTC.

The J gene is TRBJ1-2, the V gene TRBV20-1, with D unresolved. The CDR3 consists of 13 residues. V lost 3 bases and J lost 2, with 10 bases in between. Germline V lookup: CDR1 DFQATT, CDR2 SNEGSKA (reference sequence). Here the CDR3 reads CSARMVGNYGYTF. CDR3 DNA sequence: TGCAGTGCTAGGATGGTGGGGAACTATGGCTACACCTTC.

This clonotype was seen many times. The V call is TRBV7-2, the J call TRBJ2-5; perhaps D is TRBD1 or TRBD2 (5 bases each). Trimming left V 5 bases short and J 5 bases short, with 15 bases between. This CDR3 comprises 14 residues. The germline V gene encodes CDR1 SGHTA and CDR2 FQGNSA. The CDR3 DNA follows: TGTGCCAGCAGCCACCCCGGGACGGAGGAGACCCAGTACTTC. Its protein product is CASSHPGTEETQYF.